A selection of T cell receptor beta chains follows, all from one sample in a study of blood T cell repertoires in COVID-19. Generated by immunoSEQ multiplex PCR, the TCRdb table keeps only in-frame clones and is missing some. This table holds over 110,000 clones, nearly 85% found once. The sample comprised PBMCs or T cells enriched from blood (not recorded which). These receptors originate from a man aged 50-59 years in a cohort exposed to, infected with or recovered from COVID-19 (not recorded which). CDR3s include the opening cysteine and the closing phenylalanine or tryptophan. A D gene is named only where the DNA matches it firmly. The size entry is marked missing in some rows and otherwise reads once, few, many or a size class.

>TRBV10-1|TRBD1|TRBJ2-1|.
CASSVDRANEQFF
TGCGCCAGCAGTGTAGACAGGGCTAATGAGCAGTTCTTC
>TRBV28|.|TRBJ1-1|.
CASSFVTGKGSTGDTEAFF
TGTGCCAGCAGTTTTGTTACAGGGAAGGGTTCTACGGGTGACACTGAAGCTTTCTTT
>TRBV18|TRBD1|TRBJ2-1|.
CASSPPQGTGLSNEQFF
TGTGCCAGCTCCCCGCCCCAAGGGACAGGGCTAAGCAATGAGCAGTTCTTC
>TRBV3-1/TRBV3-2|.|TRBJ2-7|.
CASSQEGWQGYEQYF
TGTGCCAGCAGCCAAGAAGGTTGGCAGGGCTACGAGCAGTACTTC
>TRBV29-1|.|TRBJ2-3|.
CSVEAANTDTQYF
TGCAGCGTTGAGGCAGCGAACACAGATACGCAGTATTTT
>TRBV24-1|.|TRBJ1-2|.
CATSDLAGADGYTF
TGTGCCACCAGTGATTTGGCGGGGGCTGATGGCTACACCTTC
>TRBV18|.|TRBJ2-2|.
CASSPRSTGSSGELFF
TGTGCCAGCTCACCTCGATCCACAGGGTCGTCCGGGGAGCTGTTTTTT
>TRBV5-4|TRBD1|TRBJ1-4|.
CASSLGQGEYGEKLFF
TGTGCCAGCAGCTTGGGGCAGGGGGAATACGGTGAAAAACTGTTTTTT
>TRBV28|.|TRBJ1-1|.
CASSWPGETEAFF
TGTGCCAGCAGTTGGCCGGGGGAGACTGAAGCTTTCTTT
>TRBV7-3|TRBD1|TRBJ2-5|.
CASSPDRDGETQYF
TGTGCCAGCTCCCCTGACAGGGACGGAGAGACCCAGTACTTC
>TRBV3-1/TRBV3-2|TRBD1|TRBJ1-1|.
CASSPQTGGNTEAFF
TGTGCCAGCAGCCCCCAGACAGGGGGGAACACTGAAGCTTTCTTT
>TRBV6-5|TRBD1|TRBJ1-2|.
CASSSDRGNYGYTF
TGTGCCAGCAGCTCCGACAGGGGAAACTATGGCTACACCTTC
>TRBV21-1|.|TRBJ1-5|.
CASSPLTGGENQPQHF
TGTGCCAGCAGCCCCCTAACAGGGGGAGAGAATCAGCCCCAGCATTTT
>TRBV6-2/TRBV6-3|.|TRBJ1-5|.
CASSNTGYQPQHF
TGTGCCAGCAGTAACACAGGGTATCAGCCCCAGCATTTT
>TRBV6-5|.|TRBJ2-7|.
CASSYGLDGERYEQYF
TGTGCCAGCAGTTACGGCCTCGACGGGGAACGCTACGAGCAGTACTTC
>TRBV28|TRBD1|TRBJ1-1|.
CASSPTGGMNTEAFF
TGTGCCAGCAGTCCGACAGGGGGAATGAACACTGAAGCTTTCTTT
>TRBV2|.|TRBJ2-5|once
CASTRGSGETQYF
TGTGCCAGCACTAGGGGGTCCGGAGAGACCCAGTACTTC
>TRBV5-1|.|TRBJ1-1|.
CASSLRPTGTGTEAFF
TGCGCCAGCAGCTTACGGCCAACAGGGACGGGCACTGAAGCTTTCTTT
>TRBV24-1|TRBD1|TRBJ2-2|.
CATSDPDRAGELFF
TGTGCCACCAGTGATCCCGACAGGGCCGGGGAGCTGTTTTTT
>TRBV28|.|TRBJ2-2|.
CASSPPGIGRTGELFF
TGTGCCAGCAGCCCCCCGGGGATAGGGCGCACCGGGGAGCTGTTTTTT
>TRBV29-1|.|TRBJ2-7|few
CSVMAGYSYEQYF
TGCAGCGTTATGGCAGGCTACTCCTACGAGCAGTACTTC
>TRBV29-1|.|TRBJ2-2|few
CSALGASTGELFF
TGCTCCGCCTTAGGGGCCTCCACCGGGGAGCTGTTTTTT